This TCR beta chain is drawn from a study of vaccination effects on CD4 cells after COVID-19. Study-level points and caveats: Vaccine-induced clones in healthy vaccinees cross-reacted with common cold coronaviruses in only 1 of 255 cases.

The table came from immunoSEQ multiplex PCR; TCRdb's copy has only in-frame clones and leaves some out. The sample holds some 70,000 clones, over 70% seen once. Sequencing was preceded by expansion of antigen-specific CD4+ T cells with viral peptide pools in the ViraFEST assay. Following culture for nine to ten days, CD4+ T cells were isolated. Previously uninfected by SARS-CoV-2, the vaccine recipients also showed negative nucleocapsid antibodies. Cultures had half their medium replaced with IL-2 medium on days 3 and 7. Germline V gene lookup returns CDR1 MGHRA and CDR2 YSYEKL. Trimming removed 4 bases from V and 2 bases from J; junction bases left unmatched: 7. This CDR3 is built from 15 residues. As concerns this clone: Its antigen is currently unknown.

V is TRBV4-1 and J is TRBJ1-2; the match to TRBD1 covers 7 bases. This clonotype originated in a human donor who received a COVID-19 vaccine. This material consisted of CD4+ T cells from PBMCs cultured with SARS-CoV-2 spike peptides, taken before COVID-19 vaccination. The CDR3 spells CASSPTSTGNYGYTF. DNA of the CDR3: TGCGCCAGCAGCCCTACCTCGACAGGGAACTATGGCTACACCTTC.